The source of this T cell receptor beta chain is a study of molecular identifiers for immune sequencing clone quantification. Looking at the study overall: In the replicates, RNA derived from roughly 20,000 or 100,000 naive CD8 cells was divided into five parts, and four were sequenced.

TCRdb reprocessed the PCR reads via MiXCR and lists one record per CDR3 protein. The sample has some 650,000 distinct CDR3 sequences; about 20% are singletons. This clonotype was seen many times. Trimming removed 6 bases at V and 6 bases at J, with 15 bases between. This CDR3 has 15 amino acids. Germline V gene data show CDR1 as MDHEN and CDR2 as SYDVKM. Libraries from naive CD8 cells were generated from approximately 20,000 to 980,000 sorted cells (with 10%, 30% or 50% RNA). Sorting was used to obtain naive CD8 T cells (CD8+CD4-CCR7+CD45RA+). The chain combines TRBV28 with TRBJ1-6; D is perhaps TRBD1 (5 bases). Sequencing was done on a sample of naive CD8+ T cells from blood, with Jurkat cell RNA spiked in. Documented subset: FACS-sorted CD8+CD4-CCR7+CD45RA+ naive T cells. The sequence was collected from a human donor in good health. Some libraries in this study had Jurkat cell RNA spiked in. CDR3 amino acids: CASSLETDTNSPLHF. The CDR3 region has the DNA TGTGCCAGCAGCCTCGAGACAGACACTAATTCACCCCTCCACTTT. Filled out from reference TRBV28 and TRBJ1-6, the complete variable domain reads DVKVTQSSRYLVKRTGEKVFLECVQDMDHENMFWYRQDPGLGLRLIYFSYDVKMKEKGDIPEGYSVSREKKERFSLILESASTNQTSMYLCASSLETDTNSPLHFGNGTRLTVT.